These T cell receptor beta chains were read from a single sample in a study of blood T cell repertoires in COVID-19. Libraries were prepared by immunoSEQ multiplex PCR; TCRdb keeps only in-frame clonotypes and omits some of them. The sample lists some 170,000 clones; roughly 87% were seen once. The sequencing sample was made of peripheral blood. These receptors all stem from a woman between 65 and 79 years old with acute or convalescent COVID-19. The CDR3 runs from the conserved cysteine through the conserved F or W. A D gene is named only where the DNA matches it firmly. Clone size is shown for a subset of rows, as once, few, many or a class of expanded clone.

TRBV7-2	NA	TRBJ1-2	NA	TGTGCCAGCAGCTTAGAAACAGGGAATGCGTCTTTTGAGTTC	CASSLETGNASFEF
TRBV9	TRBD2	TRBJ2-3	NA	TGTGCCAGCAGCGTGGGACTAGCGGCAGATACGCAGTATTTT	CASSVGLAADTQYF
TRBV27	NA	TRBJ1-1	NA	TGTGCCAGCAGTTTAAGCCAGCTCGGGGTAGCTTTCTTT	CASSLSQLGVAFF
TRBV10-3	TRBD1	TRBJ1-6	few	TGTGCCACCGGGACAGATATTAATTCACCCCTCCACTTT	CATGTDINSPLHF
TRBV19	TRBD1	TRBJ1-1	NA	TGTGCCAGTAGCCGCGGACAGGGACTGAACACTGAAGCTTTCTTT	CASSRGQGLNTEAFF
TRBV4-3	NA	TRBJ2-3	NA	TGCGCCAGCAGCCAATATCCACGGGGAAGCACAGATACGCAGTATTTT	CASSQYPRGSTDTQYF
TRBV6-6	NA	TRBJ2-3	NA	TGTGCCAGCAGTTACAGGGGCGGGGGCACAGATACGCAGTATTTT	CASSYRGGGTDTQYF
TRBV6-1	NA	TRBJ2-7	NA	TGTGCCAGCAGTGAAGGGACTGGAGGGGTTTACGAGCAGTACTTC	CASSEGTGGVYEQYF
TRBV7-3	NA	TRBJ1-2	once	TGTGCCAGCAGCTTAAAACTGAATGGCGGACACTTGACCTTC	CASSLKLNGGHLTF
TRBV2	TRBD1	TRBJ1-1	NA	TGTGCCAGCAGTGTAGACAGGGTGAACACTGAAGCTTTCTTT	CASSVDRVNTEAFF
TRBV28	NA	TRBJ1-1	NA	TGTGCCAGCATGCGCGGGGCCGCCGGGGGGAGTGAAGCTTTCTTT	CASMRGAAGGSEAFF
TRBV28	TRBD1	TRBJ1-1	few	TGTGCCAGCACGAGGGACAGCAACACTGAAGCTTTCTTT	CASTRDSNTEAFF
TRBV11-3	NA	TRBJ2-7	NA	TGTGCCAGCAGCTTAGATCCGGGGTCTCACTACGAGCAGTACTTC	CASSLDPGSHYEQYF
TRBV18	TRBD2	TRBJ2-7	few	TGTGCCAGCTCAGCCTGGACTAGCGGACAGACCTACGAGCAGTACTTC	CASSAWTSGQTYEQYF
TRBV7-3	TRBD2	TRBJ2-3	once	TGTGCCAGCAGCTTCCAGCGGGGGCCCACAGATACGCAGTATTTT	CASSFQRGPTDTQYF
TRBV10-3	NA	TRBJ2-5	NA	TGTGCCACCAACGGGGGTCTTTCGGGGACCCAGTACTTC	CATNGGLSGTQYF
TRBV28	NA	TRBJ1-6	NA	TGTGCCAGCAGCCCGAGCTCCTATAATTCACCCCTCCACTTT	CASSPSSYNSPLHF
TRBV6-5	NA	TRBJ1-5	NA	TGTGCCAGCAATACCGGGGGCAATCAGCCCCAGCATTTT	CASNTGGNQPQHF
TRBV25-1	NA	TRBJ2-2	NA	TGTGCCAGCAGTGACCGGGACTTACACACCGGGGAGCTGTTTTTT	CASSDRDLHTGELFF
TRBV18	TRBD1	TRBJ1-1	few	TGTGCCAGCTCACCGGGACAGGGGTTAGGGAACACTGAAGCTTTCTTT	CASSPGQGLGNTEAFF
TRBV28	NA	TRBJ1-5	NA	TGTGCCAGCAGTTTAACCGGCACGGGGTTTCCCTATAGCAATCAGCCCCAGCATTTT	CASSLTGTGFPYSNQPQHF
TRBV5-1	TRBD1	TRBJ2-7	NA	TGCGCCAGCAGCAAGGGACAGGTAGACTCCTACGAGCAGTACTTC	CASSKGQVDSYEQYF
TRBV28	TRBD1	TRBJ1-4	NA	TGTGCCAGCAGTTTTGGGGGGACAGGGGGCGAAAAACTGTTTTTT	CASSFGGTGGEKLFF
TRBV19	TRBD2	TRBJ2-2	NA	TGTGCCAGTAGCCTTATTAGGCCCAGCGGGAAAAGTAACACCGGGGAGCTGTTTTTT	CASSLIRPSGKSNTGELFF
TRBV19	NA	TRBJ1-1	NA	TGTGCCAGTACACTCGCGGGGCGTGGAAACACTGAAGCTTTCTTT	CASTLAGRGNTEAFF
TRBV4-1	NA	TRBJ2-2	NA	TGCGCCAGCAGCCCTCCAGGGAGGGGGGGAACCGGGGAGCTGTTTTTT	CASSPPGRGGTGELFF
TRBV28	NA	TRBJ1-1	NA	TGTGCCAGCAGTTTAGTCGGAGCAGATCCTATTGAAGCTTTCTTT	CASSLVGADPIEAFF
TRBV19	TRBD2	TRBJ2-7	NA	TGTGCCAGTAGTATAGACCGGGGACTAGCGGGAGCTTCCTCCTACGAGCAGTACTTC	CASSIDRGLAGASSYEQYF
TRBV29-1	NA	TRBJ2-2	NA	TGCAGCGCTAGCGACAGGGCGTACACCGGGGAGCTGTTTTTT	CSASDRAYTGELFF
TRBV19	TRBD1	TRBJ1-6	NA	TGTGCCAGTAGGGGCGGACAGGGTCTCAATTCACCCCTCCACTTT	CASRGGQGLNSPLHF
TRBV7-2	TRBD2	TRBJ2-7	few	TGTGCCAGCAGCCCTATAGCGGGGAGCTATTTGCCCAACTACGAGCAGTACTTC	CASSPIAGSYLPNYEQYF
TRBV5-4	NA	TRBJ1-2	NA	TGTGCCAGCAGCTTGGGGTCGGGGGAGAGAATCTATGGCTACACCTTC	CASSLGSGERIYGYTF
TRBV7-2	NA	TRBJ1-4	NA	TGTGCCAGCAGCTCGGACAATTCCGAAAAACTGTTTTTT	CASSSDNSEKLFF
TRBV7-2	NA	TRBJ1-6	NA	TGTGCCACTGGGGGAGGATATAATTCACCCCTCCACTTT	CATGGGYNSPLHF